This is a list of T cell receptor beta chains from one sample in a study of OX40 agonist ivuxolimab in advanced cancers. Clones were read by immunoSEQ multiplex PCR, and TCRdb kept only the in-frame ones, dropping some. The sample contains some 86,000 clones, 90% of which appear only once. The sequenced sample was CD4+ or CD8+ T cells sorted from blood, obtained in a trial of the OX40 agonist ivuxolimab. All receptors derive from an adult with an advanced solid tumor such as melanoma, head and neck, liver or kidney cancer. Each CDR3 is given with its conserved first and last residue. D genes are given only for firm matches. Expanded clones are given a class, and other clones once, few, many or no size at all.

clone_size | j_call | cdr3_length | v_call | d_call | cdr3_nt | cdr3_aa
. | TRBJ1-1 | 14 | TRBV6-5 | . | TGTGCCAGCAGTTCTTTTGCCCCGAACACTGAAGCTTTCTTT | CASSSFAPNTEAFF
. | TRBJ2-5 | 12 | TRBV2 | . | TGTGCCAGCGGGACCACACAAGAGACCCAGTACTTC | CASGTTQETQYF
. | TRBJ1-5 | 18 | TRBV12-2 | . | TGTGCAAGTCGCTCCCCGGGACAGGGGGAGTATAGCAATCAGCCCCAGCATTTT | CASRSPGQGEYSNQPQHF
. | TRBJ1-1 | 18 | TRBV10-2 | . | TGCGCCAGCCTACAGTCTGCCTTTCGTCGGACACCGAACACTGAAGCTTTCTTT | CASLQSAFRRTPNTEAFF
. | TRBJ2-1 | 14 | TRBV14 | . | TGTGCCAGCAGCCAACGTAGAGGTTTCAATGAGCAGTTCTTC | CASSQRRGFNEQFF
few | TRBJ1-2 | 13 | TRBV11-2 | . | TGTGCCAGCAGCGCGGGCGGGGAACGTGGCTACACCTTC | CASSAGGERGYTF
few | TRBJ2-1 | 16 | TRBV4-2 | TRBD2 | TGTGCCAGCAGCCCCTATAGCGGGGGCCTCCCTGTGGGGCAGTTCTTC | CASSPYSGGLPVGQFF
. | TRBJ1-2 | 13 | TRBV27 | . | TGTGCCAGCAGGGAACGGCGGCACTATGGCTACACCTTC | CASRERRHYGYTF
. | TRBJ2-1 | 14 | TRBV7-3 | TRBD2 | TGTGCCAGCAGCTATACCGGGACTATGAATGAGCAGTTCTTC | CASSYTGTMNEQFF
. | TRBJ1-3 | 16 | TRBV4-2 | TRBD1 | TGTGCCAGCAGCCAAGGCAGGGGGTGGTCTGGAAACACCATATATTTT | CASSQGRGWSGNTIYF
few | TRBJ1-5 | 14 | TRBV19 | . | TGTGCCAGCACGCTGGGGGGCATGGATCAGCCCCAGCATTTT | CASTLGGMDQPQHF
. | TRBJ2-1 | 14 | TRBV2 | . | TGTGCCAGCAGTGGGGAAGGGGGGGTCGGTGAGCAGTTCTTC | CASSGEGGVGEQFF
. | TRBJ2-3 | 17 | TRBV5-1 | TRBD2 | TGCGCCAGCAGCCAGTGGACCGGGGGGTCCTACACAGATACGCAGTATTTT | CASSQWTGGSYTDTQYF
. | TRBJ1-4 | 13 | TRBV6-1 | . | TGTGCCAGCAGGGACCCCGGGGGGGAAAAACTGTTTTTT | CASRDPGGEKLFF
few | TRBJ1-2 | 13 | TRBV5-4 | . | TGTGCCAGCAGCCTCGAGGGTCTTGGAGGCTACACCTTC | CASSLEGLGGYTF
. | TRBJ1-5 | 17 | TRBV4-1 | TRBD1 | TGCGCCAGCAGCCCGGGACAGGGTATGAGCTACAATCAGCCCCAGCATTTT | CASSPGQGMSYNQPQHF
. | TRBJ1-2 | 13 | TRBV28 | TRBD1 | TGTGCCAGCAGGCGTACAGGGGTCTATGGCTACACCTTC | CASRRTGVYGYTF
. | TRBJ2-5 | 17 | TRBV7-8 | TRBD2 | TGTGCCAGCAGCTTACGATCGACTAGCGGGGGGGGAGAGACCCAGTACTTC | CASSLRSTSGGGETQYF
. | TRBJ2-3 | 12 | TRBV11-2 | . | TGTGCCAGCAGAAGGGTCTCGGAAACGCAGTATTTT | CASRRVSETQYF
. | TRBJ2-2 | 13 | TRBV4-1 | . | TGCGCCAGCAGCCAAGATTTTTCCGGGGAGCTGTTTTTT | CASSQDFSGELFF
. | TRBJ2-2 | 15 | TRBV2 | TRBD1 | TGTGCCAGCAGTGAAACAGGGGGGAAGACCGGGGAGCTGTTTTTT | CASSETGGKTGELFF
. | TRBJ2-5 | 15 | TRBV6-1 | . | TGTGCCAGCAGTGACTACGGGGGTCCGGAGGAGACCCAGTACTTC | CASSDYGGPEETQYF
. | TRBJ2-3 | 16 | TRBV6-6 | TRBD2 | TGTGCCAGCAGCCCACGTAGCGGGGGGGTTACAGATACGCAGTATTTT | CASSPRSGGVTDTQYF